Listed below are T cell receptor beta chains from one sample, sequenced in a study of T cell responses to AZD1222 COVID-19 vaccine. Using immunoSEQ multiplex PCR, the repertoire was profiled, and TCRdb retains in-frame clones only, with some absent. The sample lists about 120,000 clones, roughly 90% occurring once. Sequencing was performed on peripheral blood, taken on day 0 of AZD1222 vaccination. These TCRs come from an adult in good health. CDR3s include the opening cysteine and the closing phenylalanine or tryptophan. Each record gives: V gene, clone size, J gene, D gene, CDR3 DNA, CDR3 protein. A D gene is named only where the DNA matches it firmly. Only part of the rows carry a size: once, few, many, or a class if the clone is expanded.

TRBV28	.	TRBJ1-2	TRBD1	TGTGCCAGCATCCGGGGTGACAGGGTCGGCTATGGCTACACCTTC	CASIRGDRVGYGYTF
TRBV28	.	TRBJ2-7	.	TGTGCCAGCCTCACGGCTACATCCTACGAGCAGTACTTC	CASLTATSYEQYF
TRBV27	many	TRBJ2-2	TRBD2	TGTGCCAGCAGTTCTAGTGGGAGGGCCCTTGGCGGGGAGCTGTTTTTT	CASSSSGRALGGELFF
TRBV7-6	.	TRBJ2-1	.	TGTGCCAGCAGCTTAGACCCCTCAACTAGCAGGCTATACAATGAGCAGTTCTTC	CASSLDPSTSRLYNEQFF
TRBV7-9	.	TRBJ1-1	.	TGTGCCAGCAGCTTAGTCGAACAGGGCCTTGAAGCTTTCTTT	CASSLVEQGLEAFF
TRBV5-1	.	TRBJ1-2	.	TGCGCCAGCAGTTGGGAAGGAGGGGACTATGGCTACACCTTC	CASSWEGGDYGYTF
TRBV18	.	TRBJ1-2	TRBD1	TGTGCCAGCTCACCACCCTGGGAGGGGGCTGGCTACACCTTC	CASSPPWEGAGYTF
TRBV27	.	TRBJ1-5	.	TGTGCCAGCAGTTTATCGGGACACAGGGAAAGTCAGCCCCAGCATTTT	CASSLSGHRESQPQHF
TRBV6-1	.	TRBJ1-5	.	TGTGCCAGCAGTGAGGTGAGGGTTAGCAATCAGCCCCAGCATTTT	CASSEVRVSNQPQHF
TRBV29-1	.	TRBJ1-5	TRBD1	TGCAGCGTTGATGCGGGGACAGGGGGGCAGCCCCAGCATTTT	CSVDAGTGGQPQHF